These T cell receptor beta chains were read from a single sample in a study of regulatory T cells in long-lasting Graves disease. TCRdb passed the multiplex PCR reads through MiXCR, listing each CDR3 protein once. Here the sample spans about 290,000 distinct CDR3 sequences, 22% being singletons. This specimen consisted of peripheral blood mononuclear cells (PBMCs), obtained when the disease was refractory, from a patient treated with antithyroid drugs. Receptors were obtained from a female donor with Graves disease. CDR3s include the opening cysteine and the closing phenylalanine or tryptophan. A D gene is named only where the DNA matches it firmly. Clone size is stated in some rows and not others, as once, few, many or a class when expanded.

V gene: TRBV20-1
J gene: TRBJ2-5
D gene: TRBD2
clone size: many
CDR3 protein: CSARAGGTETQYF
CDR3 DNA: TGCAGTGCTAGAGCGGGAGGCACGGAGACCCAGTACTTC

V gene: TRBV28
J gene: TRBJ1-5
D gene: TRBD1
clone size: .
CDR3 protein: CASRVTGGYQPQHF
CDR3 DNA: TGTGCCAGCAGAGTGACAGGGGGGTATCAGCCCCAGCATTTT

V gene: TRBV6-1
J gene: TRBJ2-2
D gene: .
clone size: few
CDR3 protein: CASSDPPTTGELFF
CDR3 DNA: TGTGCCAGCAGCGACCCCCCGACCACCGGGGAGCTGTTTTTT

V gene: TRBV28
J gene: TRBJ2-5
D gene: .
clone size: many
CDR3 protein: CASKGFGETQYF
CDR3 DNA: TGTGCCAGCAAGGGATTCGGGGAGACCCAGTACTTC

V gene: TRBV6-2/TRBV6-3
J gene: TRBJ2-5
D gene: TRBD1
clone size: .
CDR3 protein: CASHSGGAETQYF
CDR3 DNA: TGTGCCAGCCATTCAGGGGGTGCAGAGACCCAGTACTTC

V gene: TRBV5-6
J gene: TRBJ1-3
D gene: .
clone size: .
CDR3 protein: CASSWDAFSGNTIYF
CDR3 DNA: TGTGCCAGCAGCTGGGACGCTTTCTCTGGAAACACCATATATTTT

V gene: TRBV18
J gene: TRBJ1-1
D gene: .
clone size: many
CDR3 protein: CASSPEGTEAFF
CDR3 DNA: TGTGCCAGCTCACCGGAGGGCACTGAAGCTTTCTTT

V gene: TRBV7-2
J gene: TRBJ2-7
D gene: .
clone size: many
CDR3 protein: CASSRLGQSSYEQYF
CDR3 DNA: TGTGCCAGCAGCCGACTGGGCCAGAGCTCCTACGAGCAGTACTTC

V gene: TRBV7-8
J gene: TRBJ1-2
D gene: .
clone size: many
CDR3 protein: CADQKGDYTF
CDR3 DNA: TGTGCAGACCAGAAGGGGGACTACACCTTC

V gene: TRBV7-2
J gene: TRBJ1-2
D gene: TRBD1
clone size: many
CDR3 protein: CASSLALQGWGYTF
CDR3 DNA: TGTGCCAGCAGCTTAGCGCTACAGGGGTGGGGCTACACCTTC

V gene: TRBV27
J gene: TRBJ2-7
D gene: .
clone size: many
CDR3 protein: CASSLSAQPTYEQYF
CDR3 DNA: TGTGCCAGCAGTTTATCGGCCCAACCCACCTACGAGCAGTACTTC

V gene: TRBV20-1
J gene: TRBJ2-7
D gene: .
clone size: many
CDR3 protein: CSARDQTLSYEQYF
CDR3 DNA: TGCAGTGCTAGAGACCAGACATTGTCCTACGAGCAGTACTTC

V gene: TRBV19
J gene: TRBJ2-5
D gene: .
clone size: many
CDR3 protein: CASSLDSLLKTQYF
CDR3 DNA: TGTGCCAGTAGTCTCGACAGTCTCCTAAAGACCCAGTACTTC

V gene: TRBV7-9
J gene: TRBJ2-7
D gene: .
clone size: .
CDR3 protein: CASSPPPGRELYEQYF
CDR3 DNA: TGTGCCAGCAGCCCCCCGCCGGGACGGGAACTCTACGAGCAGTACTTC

V gene: TRBV19
J gene: TRBJ2-2
D gene: .
clone size: .
CDR3 protein: CASSIPSETGELFF
CDR3 DNA: TGTGCCAGTAGTATCCCTAGTGAGACCGGGGAGCTGTTTTTT

V gene: TRBV7-8
J gene: TRBJ1-4
D gene: TRBD1
clone size: many
CDR3 protein: CASSLGTANGGKLFF
CDR3 DNA: TGTGCCAGCAGCTTGGGGACAGCTAATGGGGGAAAACTGTTTTTT

V gene: TRBV29-1
J gene: TRBJ2-5
D gene: TRBD1
clone size: few
CDR3 protein: CSAGQGGETQYF
CDR3 DNA: TGCAGCGCCGGACAGGGCGGAGAGACCCAGTACTTC

V gene: TRBV10-3
J gene: TRBJ2-7
D gene: TRBD2
clone size: few
CDR3 protein: CAISDQRESYEQYF
CDR3 DNA: TGTGCCATCAGTGACCAGCGGGAGTCCTACGAGCAGTACTTC

V gene: TRBV28
J gene: TRBJ1-5
D gene: .
clone size: .
CDR3 protein: CASSSGRWTDSNQPQHF
CDR3 DNA: TGTGCCAGCAGTTCCGGGCGTTGGACAGATAGCAATCAGCCCCAGCATTTT

V gene: TRBV20-1
J gene: TRBJ1-1
D gene: .
clone size: many
CDR3 protein: CSALDGLNTEAFF
CDR3 DNA: TGCAGTGCTTTGGACGGACTGAACACTGAAGCTTTCTTT

V gene: TRBV20-1
J gene: TRBJ2-4
D gene: TRBD2
clone size: few
CDR3 protein: CSAREGGLADRKNIQYF
CDR3 DNA: TGCAGTGCTAGAGAAGGGGGACTAGCGGACCGCAAAAACATTCAGTACTTC

V gene: TRBV6-1
J gene: TRBJ1-5
D gene: .
clone size: few
CDR3 protein: CASSDRRNQPQHF
CDR3 DNA: TGTGCCAGCAGTGACAGGCGCAATCAGCCCCAGCATTTT

V gene: TRBV28
J gene: TRBJ1-5
D gene: TRBD1
clone size: many
CDR3 protein: CASSSHRTGTRNQPQHF
CDR3 DNA: TGTGCCAGCAGTTCGCACCGGACAGGGACGCGCAATCAGCCCCAGCATTTT

V gene: TRBV4-3
J gene: TRBJ1-1
D gene: .
clone size: .
CDR3 protein: CASSQGLEGEAFF
CDR3 DNA: TGCGCCAGCAGCCAGGGTCTTGAGGGGGAAGCTTTCTTT

V gene: TRBV29-1
J gene: TRBJ2-3
D gene: .
clone size: .
CDR3 protein: CSVEDGRVTDTQYF
CDR3 DNA: TGCAGCGTTGAAGATGGCAGGGTTACAGATACGCAGTATTTT

V gene: TRBV6-1
J gene: TRBJ1-5
D gene: .
clone size: many
CDR3 protein: CASAGTGHNQPQHF
CDR3 DNA: TGTGCCAGCGCCGGCACAGGACACAATCAGCCCCAGCATTTT

V gene: TRBV3-1
J gene: TRBJ2-7
D gene: TRBD1
clone size: .
CDR3 protein: CASSHTGTGRPEQYF
CDR3 DNA: TGTGCCAGCAGCCATACCGGGACAGGGCGGCCCGAGCAGTACTTC

V gene: TRBV7-8
J gene: TRBJ2-5
D gene: .
clone size: many
CDR3 protein: CASSLPTAGEETQYF
CDR3 DNA: TGTGCCAGCAGCTTACCAACAGCGGGTGAAGAGACCCAGTACTTC

V gene: TRBV11-2
J gene: TRBJ2-4
D gene: .
clone size: .
CDR3 protein: CASSIDRNIQYF
CDR3 DNA: TGTGCCAGCAGCATCGACAGAAACATTCAGTACTTC

V gene: TRBV4-1
J gene: TRBJ1-2
D gene: .
clone size: .
CDR3 protein: CASSRDRSHYGYTF
CDR3 DNA: TGCGCCAGCAGCCGGGACCGTAGTCACTATGGCTACACCTTC

V gene: TRBV27
J gene: TRBJ2-7
D gene: .
clone size: .
CDR3 protein: CASRRSRQVELYF
CDR3 DNA: TGTGCCAGCCGACGCAGCCGACAGGTTGAATTGTACTTC

V gene: TRBV7-9
J gene: TRBJ2-5
D gene: .
clone size: few
CDR3 protein: CASSPREKETQYF
CDR3 DNA: TGTGCCAGCAGCCCCAGGGAGAAAGAGACCCAGTACTTC

V gene: TRBV2
J gene: TRBJ2-5
D gene: .
clone size: many
CDR3 protein: CASSEIGGRPETQYF
CDR3 DNA: TGTGCCAGCAGTGAGATCGGGGGGCGGCCAGAGACCCAGTACTTC

V gene: TRBV18
J gene: TRBJ2-6
D gene: .
clone size: few
CDR3 protein: CASSQGETVSGANVLTF
CDR3 DNA: TGTGCCAGCTCACAGGGGGAGACGGTCTCTGGGGCCAACGTCCTGACTTTC

V gene: TRBV6-2/TRBV6-3
J gene: TRBJ1-6
D gene: TRBD1
clone size: few
CDR3 protein: CASSGQGVSPLHF
CDR3 DNA: TGTGCCAGCAGTGGACAGGGTGTTTCACCCCTCCACTTT

V gene: TRBV28
J gene: TRBJ2-7
D gene: .
clone size: many
CDR3 protein: CASSLGVRYEQYF
CDR3 DNA: TGTGCCAGCAGCCTAGGGGTTCGGTACGAGCAGTACTTC

V gene: TRBV27
J gene: TRBJ1-5
D gene: .
clone size: many
CDR3 protein: CASSYKSNQPQHF
CDR3 DNA: TGTGCCAGCAGCTACAAGAGCAATCAGCCCCAGCATTTT

V gene: TRBV7-2
J gene: TRBJ2-7
D gene: TRBD2
clone size: many
CDR3 protein: CASSLGGGLAGIEQYF
CDR3 DNA: TGTGCCAGCAGCTTAGGCGGTGGTCTAGCGGGGATCGAGCAGTACTTC

V gene: TRBV29-1
J gene: TRBJ2-1
D gene: .
clone size: once
CDR3 protein: CSVEATSASSFYEQFF
CDR3 DNA: TGCAGCGTTGAAGCCACTTCCGCGTCTAGCTTCTATGAGCAGTTCTTC

V gene: TRBV12-3/TRBV12-4
J gene: TRBJ1-6
D gene: .
clone size: many
CDR3 protein: CASSLSLMGRSPLHF
CDR3 DNA: TGTGCCAGCAGTTTGAGTCTAATGGGGAGATCACCCCTCCACTTT

V gene: TRBV3-1
J gene: TRBJ2-2
D gene: .
clone size: .
CDR3 protein: CASRGNSNTGELFF
CDR3 DNA: TGTGCCAGCCGGGGAAACTCGAACACCGGGGAGCTGTTTTTT

V gene: TRBV9
J gene: TRBJ1-1
D gene: .
clone size: .
CDR3 protein: CASSVGRRDPEAFF
CDR3 DNA: TGTGCCAGCAGCGTAGGCCGCAGGGACCCTGAAGCTTTCTTT

V gene: TRBV7-2
J gene: TRBJ2-1
D gene: TRBD1
clone size: few
CDR3 protein: CASSSTGKSISYNEQFF
CDR3 DNA: TGTGCCAGCAGCTCGACAGGGAAGTCGATCTCCTACAATGAGCAGTTCTTC

V gene: TRBV2
J gene: TRBJ2-1
D gene: .
clone size: .
CDR3 protein: CASSSGTGTYNEQFF
CDR3 DNA: TGTGCCAGCAGTTCCGGGACTGGCACCTACAATGAGCAGTTCTTC

V gene: TRBV3-1
J gene: TRBJ2-7
D gene: TRBD2
clone size: many
CDR3 protein: CASSQAGTSGKGEQYF
CDR3 DNA: TGTGCCAGCAGCCAAGCCGGGACTAGCGGGAAAGGGGAGCAGTACTTC

V gene: TRBV9
J gene: TRBJ2-7
D gene: .
clone size: few
CDR3 protein: CASSVGVLAYEQYF
CDR3 DNA: TGTGCCAGCAGCGTCGGCGTTTTGGCCTACGAGCAGTACTTC

V gene: TRBV18
J gene: TRBJ2-4
D gene: TRBD1
clone size: .
CDR3 protein: CASSSILRDSNIQYF
CDR3 DNA: TGTGCCAGCTCATCTATACTCCGGGACAGCAACATTCAGTACTTC

V gene: TRBV11-2
J gene: TRBJ2-3
D gene: TRBD2
clone size: .
CDR3 protein: CASSWGYSGDTQYF
CDR3 DNA: TGTGCCAGCAGCTGGGGGTATAGCGGGGATACGCAGTATTTT

V gene: TRBV7-9
J gene: TRBJ2-1
D gene: TRBD2
clone size: .
CDR3 protein: CASSFPGLGIDSSYNEQFF
CDR3 DNA: TGTGCCAGCAGCTTCCCGGGACTAGGGATTGATAGCTCCTACAATGAGCAGTTCTTC

V gene: TRBV3-1
J gene: TRBJ1-5
D gene: .
clone size: many
CDR3 protein: CASSQGRNSQPQHF
CDR3 DNA: TGTGCCAGCAGCCAAGGACGGAACTCTCAGCCCCAGCATTTT

V gene: TRBV6-2/TRBV6-3
J gene: TRBJ2-7
D gene: .
clone size: .
CDR3 protein: CASSYPDGLEQYF
CDR3 DNA: TGTGCCAGCAGTTATCCTGACGGACTCGAGCAGTACTTC

V gene: TRBV28
J gene: TRBJ2-5
D gene: TRBD2
clone size: many
CDR3 protein: CASSEPTTSPYQETQYF
CDR3 DNA: TGTGCCAGCAGCGAACCGACGACTAGCCCCTACCAAGAGACCCAGTACTTC

V gene: TRBV12-3/TRBV12-4
J gene: TRBJ2-2
D gene: TRBD1
clone size: many
CDR3 protein: CASSSYRGAGTGELFF
CDR3 DNA: TGTGCCAGCAGTTCCTACAGGGGGGCGGGCACCGGGGAGCTGTTTTTT

V gene: TRBV28
J gene: TRBJ2-7
D gene: .
clone size: many
CDR3 protein: CASITPGLYEQYF
CDR3 DNA: TGTGCCAGCATAACTCCCGGACTGTACGAGCAGTACTTC

V gene: TRBV28
J gene: TRBJ2-2
D gene: .
clone size: many
CDR3 protein: CASNPFDTGELFF
CDR3 DNA: TGTGCCAGCAACCCTTTTGACACCGGGGAGCTGTTTTTT

V gene: TRBV7-2
J gene: TRBJ2-1
D gene: TRBD1
clone size: .
CDR3 protein: CASSLGQGIDEQFF
CDR3 DNA: TGCGCCAGCAGCTTAGGACAGGGAATAGATGAGCAGTTCTTC

V gene: TRBV29-1
J gene: TRBJ2-7
D gene: TRBD1
clone size: many
CDR3 protein: CSVQGWTGEEQYF
CDR3 DNA: TGCAGCGTTCAGGGTTGGACAGGGGAAGAGCAGTACTTC